This T cell receptor (beta chain) was observed in a study of T cells in Graves' hyperthyroidism and ophthalmopathy. Study-level points and caveats: Most clonotypes expanded in thyroid above 0.001 were likewise present in blood.

Germline CDR1 SGHDT, CDR2 YYEEEE. CDR3 size: 14 residues. Deletions cut 4 bases from V and 1 base from J, with 11 bases between. This clonotype appeared many times. Antigen: not known. RNA transcripts yielded amplified TCR beta CDR3 regions. When the TCR CDR3 underwent first-round RT-PCR, the HTBI primer set was used. One entry per CDR3 protein, called by TCRdb with MiXCR from the multiplex PCR reads. The sample has roughly 800,000 distinct CDR3 sequences, around 39% seen once. This chain uses TRBV5-6 with TRBJ1-1, with D perhaps matching TRBD1 (5 bases). The TCR originated in a young man with Graves' hyperthyroidism. Sequenced material: blood. CDR3 amino acids: CASSPDGGNTEAFF. The CDR3 region has the DNA TGTGCCAGCAGCCCCGACGGGGGGAACACTGAAGCTTTCTTT.